A single TCR beta chain is shown here with its context. Its specificity is unknown. This CDR3 contains 15 residues. Trimming removed 5 bases at V and 2 bases at J, with 10 bases between. Germline V gives CDR1 MNHEY, CDR2 SVGAGI. The data were produced by immunoSEQ multiplex PCR, yet TCRdb's version contains in-frame clones alone and is incomplete. The table has under 140,000 clones, roughly 92% seen once; the top ten hold roughly 7.6%. This sample was included in a study of T cell responses to AZD1222 COVID-19 vaccine. Study-wide results and caveats: Donors skewed white British and female; clonal diversity was possibly underestimated. Spike-specific TCR breadth and depth rose after two AZD1222 doses.

This specimen was peripheral blood, taken on day 0 of AZD1222 vaccination. The rearrangement links TRBV6-5 to TRBJ2-6, with a possible D match to TRBD1 (6 bases). The sequence was collected from an adult in good health. Here the CDR3 DNA reads TGTGCCAGCAGTACACCAGGGGCTGGGGCCAACGTCCTGACTTTC. This gives the protein CASSTPGAGANVLTF.